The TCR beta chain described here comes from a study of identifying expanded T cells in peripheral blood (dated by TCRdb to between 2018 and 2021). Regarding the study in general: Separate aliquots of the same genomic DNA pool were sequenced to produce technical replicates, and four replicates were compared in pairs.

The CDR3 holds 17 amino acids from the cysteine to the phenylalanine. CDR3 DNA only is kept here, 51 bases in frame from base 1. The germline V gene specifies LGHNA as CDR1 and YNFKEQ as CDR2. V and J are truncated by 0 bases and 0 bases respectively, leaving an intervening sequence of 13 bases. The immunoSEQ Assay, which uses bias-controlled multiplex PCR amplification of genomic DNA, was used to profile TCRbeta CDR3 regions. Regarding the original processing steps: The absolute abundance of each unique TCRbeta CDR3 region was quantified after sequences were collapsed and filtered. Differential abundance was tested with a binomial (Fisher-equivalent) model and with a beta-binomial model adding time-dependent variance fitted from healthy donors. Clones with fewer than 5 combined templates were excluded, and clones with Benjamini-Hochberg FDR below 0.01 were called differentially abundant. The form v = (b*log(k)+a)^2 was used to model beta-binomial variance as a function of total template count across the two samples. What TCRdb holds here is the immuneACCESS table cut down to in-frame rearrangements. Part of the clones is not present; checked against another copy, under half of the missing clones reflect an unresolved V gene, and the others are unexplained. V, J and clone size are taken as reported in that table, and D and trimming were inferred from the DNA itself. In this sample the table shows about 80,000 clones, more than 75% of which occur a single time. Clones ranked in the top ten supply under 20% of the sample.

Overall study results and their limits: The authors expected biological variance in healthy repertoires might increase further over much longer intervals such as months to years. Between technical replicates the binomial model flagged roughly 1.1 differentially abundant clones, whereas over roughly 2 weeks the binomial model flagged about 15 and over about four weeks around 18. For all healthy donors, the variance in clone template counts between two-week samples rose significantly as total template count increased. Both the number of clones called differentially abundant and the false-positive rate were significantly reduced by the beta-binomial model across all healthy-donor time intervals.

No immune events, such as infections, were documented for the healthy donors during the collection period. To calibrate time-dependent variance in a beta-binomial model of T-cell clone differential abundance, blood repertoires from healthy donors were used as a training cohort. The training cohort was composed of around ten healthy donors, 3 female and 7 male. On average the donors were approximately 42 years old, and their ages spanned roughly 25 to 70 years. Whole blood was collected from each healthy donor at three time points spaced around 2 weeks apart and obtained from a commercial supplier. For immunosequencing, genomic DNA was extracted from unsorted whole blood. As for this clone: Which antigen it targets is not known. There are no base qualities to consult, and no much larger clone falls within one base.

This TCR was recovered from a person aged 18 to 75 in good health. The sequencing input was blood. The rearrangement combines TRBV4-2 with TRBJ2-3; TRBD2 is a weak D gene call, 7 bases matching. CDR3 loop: CASSQDRGGYSTDTQYF. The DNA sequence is TGTGCCAGCAGCCAAGACCGCGGGGGCTATAGCACAGATACGCAGTATTTT.